The source of this T cell receptor beta chain is a study of PD-1 blockade in classical Hodgkin lymphoma. Regarding time point: cycle 4 day 1 (C4D1), after about 6 weeks of nivolumab. No patient escaped relapse after autologous stem cell transplantation, and brentuximab vedotin exposure varied. From thawed PBMCs, CD4+ T cells were purified using magnetic negative selection. The method was immunoSEQ multiplex PCR; TCRdb's version includes in-frame clones alone and lacks a portion of them. This sample has around 12,000 clones, with about nine tenths found just once. Overall study results and limits: CD4+ TCR diversity, unlike CD8+, rose significantly by C4D1.

As concerns this clone: As yet, its antigen is unknown.

V was trimmed by 11 bases and J by 6 bases, leaving 14 bases between them. CDR3 length equals 11 residues. The receptor's source is a human donor with classical Hodgkin lymphoma. This specimen consisted of CD4+ T cells from blood, obtained before the fourth cycle of nivolumab. The rearrangement links TRBV23-1 to TRBJ2-7; no firm D call. TRBV23-1 is given ORF status, its function remaining uncertain. Here the CDR3 DNA reads TGCGCCGAAATAAGGTCTCGCGAGCAGTACTTC. It encodes CAEIRSREQYF.